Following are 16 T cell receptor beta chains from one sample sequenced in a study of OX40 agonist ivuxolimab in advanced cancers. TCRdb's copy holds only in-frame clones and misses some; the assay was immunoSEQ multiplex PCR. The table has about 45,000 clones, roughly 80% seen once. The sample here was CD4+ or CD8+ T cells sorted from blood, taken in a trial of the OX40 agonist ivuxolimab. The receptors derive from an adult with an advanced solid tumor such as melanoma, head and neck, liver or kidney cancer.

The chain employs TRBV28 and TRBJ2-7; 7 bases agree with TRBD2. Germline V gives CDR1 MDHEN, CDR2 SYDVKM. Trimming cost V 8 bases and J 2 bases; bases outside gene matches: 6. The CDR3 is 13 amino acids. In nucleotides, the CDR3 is TGTGCCAGCCTTGGCGGGAGTACCTACGAGCAGTACTTC. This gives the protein CASLGGSTYEQYF.

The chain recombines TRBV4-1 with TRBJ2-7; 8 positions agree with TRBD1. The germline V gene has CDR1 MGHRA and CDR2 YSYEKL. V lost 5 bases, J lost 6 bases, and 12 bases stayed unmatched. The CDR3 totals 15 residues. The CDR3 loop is CASSARTGSVVEQYF. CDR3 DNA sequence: TGCGCCAGCAGCGCACGGACAGGGTCAGTCGTCGAGCAGTACTTC.

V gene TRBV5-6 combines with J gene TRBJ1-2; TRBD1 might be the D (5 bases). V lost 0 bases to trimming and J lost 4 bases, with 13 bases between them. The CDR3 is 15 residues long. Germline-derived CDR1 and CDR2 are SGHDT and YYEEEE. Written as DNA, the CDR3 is TGTGCCAGCAGCTTGGGTCCAGGGTCGAGCTATGGCTACACCTTC. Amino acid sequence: CASSLGPGSSYGYTF.

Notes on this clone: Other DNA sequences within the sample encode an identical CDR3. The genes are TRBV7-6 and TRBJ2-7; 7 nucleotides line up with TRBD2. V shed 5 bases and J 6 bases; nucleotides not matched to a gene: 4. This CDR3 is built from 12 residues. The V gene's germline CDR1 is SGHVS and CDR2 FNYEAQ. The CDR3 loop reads CASSLGGGEQYF. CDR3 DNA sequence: TGTGCCAGCAGCCTCGGCGGGGGCGAGCAGTACTTC.

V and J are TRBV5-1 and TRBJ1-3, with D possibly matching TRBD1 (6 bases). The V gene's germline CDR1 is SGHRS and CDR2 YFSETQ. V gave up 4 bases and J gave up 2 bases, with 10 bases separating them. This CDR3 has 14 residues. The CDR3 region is CASSLGDTGNTIYF. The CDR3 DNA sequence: TGCGCCAGCAGCCTAGGGGACACTGGAAACACCATATATTTT.

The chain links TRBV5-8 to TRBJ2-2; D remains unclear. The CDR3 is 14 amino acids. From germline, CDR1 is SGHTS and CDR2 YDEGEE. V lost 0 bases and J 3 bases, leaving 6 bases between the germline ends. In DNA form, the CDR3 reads TGTGCCAGCAGCTTGGTACAGCACACCGGGGAGCTGTTTTTT. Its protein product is CASSLVQHTGELFF.

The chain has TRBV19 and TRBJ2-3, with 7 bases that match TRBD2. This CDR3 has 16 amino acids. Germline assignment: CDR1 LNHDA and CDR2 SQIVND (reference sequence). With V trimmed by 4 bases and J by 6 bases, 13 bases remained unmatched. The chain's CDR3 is CASSRSGGRYQDTQYF. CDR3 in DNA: TGTGCCAGTAGTAGGAGCGGCGGGAGATACCAGGATACGCAGTATTTT.

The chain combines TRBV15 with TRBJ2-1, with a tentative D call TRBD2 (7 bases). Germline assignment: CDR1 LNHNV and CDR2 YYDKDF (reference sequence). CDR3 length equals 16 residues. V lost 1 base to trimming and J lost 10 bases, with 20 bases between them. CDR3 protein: CATSRGGGGTQGEQFF. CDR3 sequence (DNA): TGTGCCACCAGCAGAGGCGGCGGGGGCACGCAGGGGGAGCAGTTCTTC.

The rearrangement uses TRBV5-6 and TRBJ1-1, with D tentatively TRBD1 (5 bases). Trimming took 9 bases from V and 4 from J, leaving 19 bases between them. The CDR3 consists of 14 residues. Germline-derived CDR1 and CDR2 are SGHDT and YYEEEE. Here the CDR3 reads CATQTGPAGTEAFF. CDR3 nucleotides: TGTGCCACACAAACAGGCCCCGCGGGCACTGAAGCTTTCTTT.

CDR3: CASSLPIRNEQYF. The CDR3 DNA reads as TGTGCCAGCAGCTTACCGATCCGGAACGAGCAGTACTTC. J is TRBJ2-7 and V is TRBV13; D remains unclear. This CDR3 is 13 amino acids long. Trimming removed 2 bases at V and 5 bases at J, with 10 bases between. CDR1 PRHDT and CDR2 FYEKMQ come from the germline V gene (reference sequence).

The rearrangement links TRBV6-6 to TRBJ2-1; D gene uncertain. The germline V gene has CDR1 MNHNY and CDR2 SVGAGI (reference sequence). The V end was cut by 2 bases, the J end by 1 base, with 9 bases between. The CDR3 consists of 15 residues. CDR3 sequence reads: CASSYPGFSYNEQFF. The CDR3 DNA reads TGTGCCAGCAGTTACCCCGGGTTTTCCTACAATGAGCAGTTCTTC.

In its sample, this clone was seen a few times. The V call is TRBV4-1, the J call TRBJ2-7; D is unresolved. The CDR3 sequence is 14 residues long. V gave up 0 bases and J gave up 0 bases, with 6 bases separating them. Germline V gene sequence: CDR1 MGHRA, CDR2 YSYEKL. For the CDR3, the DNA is TGCGCCAGCAGCCAAGACGACATCTCCTACGAGCAGTACTTC. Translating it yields CASSQDDISYEQYF.

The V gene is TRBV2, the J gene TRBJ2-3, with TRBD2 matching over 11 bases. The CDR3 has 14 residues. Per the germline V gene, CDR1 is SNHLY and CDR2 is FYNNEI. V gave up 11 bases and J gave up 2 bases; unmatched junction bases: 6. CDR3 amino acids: CAGETSGNTDTQYF. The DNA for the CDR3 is TGTGCCGGGGAGACTAGCGGGAACACAGATACGCAGTATTTT.

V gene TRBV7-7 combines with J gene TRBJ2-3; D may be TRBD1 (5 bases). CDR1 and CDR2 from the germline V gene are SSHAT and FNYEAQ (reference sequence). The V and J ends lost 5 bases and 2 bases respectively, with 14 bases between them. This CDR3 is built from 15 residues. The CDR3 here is CASSPDSFYTDTQYF. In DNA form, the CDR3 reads TGTGCCAGCAGCCCAGACAGTTTTTACACAGATACGCAGTATTTT.

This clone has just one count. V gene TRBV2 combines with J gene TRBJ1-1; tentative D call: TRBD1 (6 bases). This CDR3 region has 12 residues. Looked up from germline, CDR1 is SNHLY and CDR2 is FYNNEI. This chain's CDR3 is CAAGAEYGEAFF. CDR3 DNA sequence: TGTGCAGCGGGGGCGGAGTATGGTGAAGCTTTCTTT. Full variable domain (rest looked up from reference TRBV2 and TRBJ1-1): EPEVTQTPSHQVTQMGQEVILRCVPISNHLYFYWYRQILGQKVEFLVSFYNNEISEKSEIFDDQFSVERPDGSNFTLKIRSTKLEDSAMYFCAAGAEYGEAFFGQGTRLTVV.

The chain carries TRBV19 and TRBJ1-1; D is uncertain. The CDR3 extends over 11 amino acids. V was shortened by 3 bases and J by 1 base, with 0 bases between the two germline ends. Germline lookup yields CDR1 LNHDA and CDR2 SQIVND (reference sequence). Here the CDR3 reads CASSMNTEAFF. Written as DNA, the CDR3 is TGTGCCAGTAGTATGAACACTGAAGCTTTCTTT.